Reported below is one T cell receptor (beta chain). This entry comes from a study of blood T cell repertoires in COVID-19. Study overall: The United States, Italy and Spain supplied acute and convalescent COVID-19 samples.

Original methodology: Nucleated cell number was recorded as an estimate derived from reference gene primer amplification. Profiling relied on immunoSEQ multiplex PCR, and the TCRdb table lists in-frame clones only, not all of them. V, J and clone size derive from that table, while D and trimming were established from the DNA sequence. The sample holds 300,000 to 400,000 clones; 70% to 90% are singletons and the top ten take 2% to 2.5%. The CDR3 has 15 amino acids. V was pared by 4 bases and J by 0 bases, with 9 bases between. Germline lookup yields CDR1 MNHEY and CDR2 SMNVEV (reference sequence). The sequence came from a woman in her sixties with COVID-19, enrolled during active disease. The chain uses TRBV27 and TRBJ1-4; maybe TRBD1 (5 bases). Sequencing input: peripheral blood. The chain's CDR3 is CASSSRVATNEKLFF. Written as DNA, the CDR3 is TGTGCCAGCAGTTCCAGGGTTGCAACTAATGAAAAACTGTTTTTT. Full variable domain (rest looked up from reference TRBV27 and TRBJ1-4): EAQVTQNPRYLITVTGKKLTVTCSQNMNHEYMSWYRQDPGLGLRQIYYSMNVEVTDKGDVPEGYKVSRKEKRNFPLILESPSPNQTSLYFCASSSRVATNEKLFFGSGTQLSVL.